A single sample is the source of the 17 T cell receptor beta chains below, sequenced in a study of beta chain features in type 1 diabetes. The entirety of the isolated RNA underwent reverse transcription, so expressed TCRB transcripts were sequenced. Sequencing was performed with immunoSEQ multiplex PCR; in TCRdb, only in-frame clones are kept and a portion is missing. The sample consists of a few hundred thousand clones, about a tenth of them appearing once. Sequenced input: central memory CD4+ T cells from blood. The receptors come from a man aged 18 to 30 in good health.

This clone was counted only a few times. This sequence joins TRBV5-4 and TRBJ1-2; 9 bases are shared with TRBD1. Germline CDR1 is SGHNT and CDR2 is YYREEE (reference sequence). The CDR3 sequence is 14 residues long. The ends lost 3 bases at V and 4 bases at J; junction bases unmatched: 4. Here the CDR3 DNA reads TGTGCCAGCAGCTACCCGACAGGGGGCTATGGCTACACCTTC. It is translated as CASSYPTGGYGYTF.

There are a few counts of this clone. The CDR3 loop reads CAIRDKREDEQYF. The CDR3 nucleotides read TGTGCCATCAGGGATAAGCGGGAGGACGAGCAGTACTTC. The chain recombines TRBV6-6 with TRBJ2-7, with 9 bases aligning to TRBD2. Germline lookup yields CDR1 MNHNY and CDR2 SVGAGI (reference sequence). The V and J ends lost 10 bases and 5 bases, in that order; junction bases with no gene match: 9. This CDR3 has 13 residues.

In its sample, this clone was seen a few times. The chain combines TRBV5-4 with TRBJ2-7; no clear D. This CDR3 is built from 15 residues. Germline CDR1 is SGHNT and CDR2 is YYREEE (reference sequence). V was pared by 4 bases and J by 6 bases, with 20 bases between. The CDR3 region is CASSLGGDGFREQYF. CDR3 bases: TGTGCCAGCAGCCTGGGCGGAGACGGTTTTCGCGAGCAGTACTTC.

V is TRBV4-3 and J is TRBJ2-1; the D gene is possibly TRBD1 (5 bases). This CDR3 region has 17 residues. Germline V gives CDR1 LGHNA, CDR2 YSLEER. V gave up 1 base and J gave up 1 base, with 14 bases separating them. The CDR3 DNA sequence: TGCGCCAGCAGCCAAGCCCACGGGCAGGGTTCCTACAATGAGCAGTTCTTC. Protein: CASSQAHGQGSYNEQFF.

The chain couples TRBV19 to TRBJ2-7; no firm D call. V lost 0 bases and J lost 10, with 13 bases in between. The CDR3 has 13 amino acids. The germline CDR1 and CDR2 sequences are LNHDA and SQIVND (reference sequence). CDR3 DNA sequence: TGTGCCAGTAGTATAGATGAGACGGCAGGACAGTACTTC. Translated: CASSIDETAGQYF.

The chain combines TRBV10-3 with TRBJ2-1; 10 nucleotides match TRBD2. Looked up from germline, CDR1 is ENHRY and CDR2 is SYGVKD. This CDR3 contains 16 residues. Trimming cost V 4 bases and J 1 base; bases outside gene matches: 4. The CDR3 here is CAISGLAGLSYNEQFF. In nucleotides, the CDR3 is TGTGCCATCAGTGGACTAGCGGGTCTGTCCTACAATGAGCAGTTCTTC.

CDR3 sequence: CASSFPGAGANVLTF. CDR3 in DNA: TGTGCCAGCAGCTTTCCCGGGGCTGGGGCCAACGTCCTGACTTTC. This chain joins TRBV11-1 and TRBJ2-6; possible D gene TRBD2, 5 bases. The germline gives CDR1 SGHAT, CDR2 FQDESV (reference sequence). V lost 3 bases, J lost 2 bases, and 8 bases lay in between. This CDR3 spans 15 amino acids. Together with reference TRBV11-1 and TRBJ2-6, the CDR3 gives the full variable domain: EAEVAQSPRYKITEKSQAVAFWCDPISGHATLYWYRQILGQGPELLVQFQDESVVDDSQLPKDRFSAERLKGVDSTLKIQPAELGDSAMYLCASSFPGAGANVLTFGAGSRLTVL.

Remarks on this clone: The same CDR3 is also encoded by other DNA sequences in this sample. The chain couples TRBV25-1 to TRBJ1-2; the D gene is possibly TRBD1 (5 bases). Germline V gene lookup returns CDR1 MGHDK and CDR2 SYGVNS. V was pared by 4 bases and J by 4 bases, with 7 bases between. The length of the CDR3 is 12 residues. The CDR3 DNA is TGTGCCAGCAGTGCAAGGGGCTATGGCTACACCTTC. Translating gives CASSARGYGYTF.

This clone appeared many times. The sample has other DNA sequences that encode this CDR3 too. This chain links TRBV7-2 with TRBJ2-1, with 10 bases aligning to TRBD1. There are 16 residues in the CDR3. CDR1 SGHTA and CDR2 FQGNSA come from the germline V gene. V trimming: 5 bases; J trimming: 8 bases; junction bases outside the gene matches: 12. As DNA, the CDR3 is TGTGCCAGCAGCCTGAACCGGGACAGGGGTCGGGATGAGCAGTTCTTC. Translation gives CASSLNRDRGRDEQFF.

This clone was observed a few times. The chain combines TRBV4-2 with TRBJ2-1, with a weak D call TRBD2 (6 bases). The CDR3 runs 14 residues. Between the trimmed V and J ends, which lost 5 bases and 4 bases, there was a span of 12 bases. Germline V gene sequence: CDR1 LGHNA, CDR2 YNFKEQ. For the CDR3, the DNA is TGTGCCAGCAGCGGCACTAGCAGTTACAATGAGCAGTTCTTC. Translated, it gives CASSGTSSYNEQFF.

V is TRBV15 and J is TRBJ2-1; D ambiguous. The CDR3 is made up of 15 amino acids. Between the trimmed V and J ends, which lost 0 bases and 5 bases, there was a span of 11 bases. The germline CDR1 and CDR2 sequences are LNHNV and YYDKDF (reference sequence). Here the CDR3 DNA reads TGTGCCACCAGCAGAGATGGGCAGCTTAACAATGAGCAGTTCTTC. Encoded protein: CATSRDGQLNNEQFF.

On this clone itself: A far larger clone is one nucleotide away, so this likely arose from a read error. The CDR3 region has the DNA TGTGCCAGCAGCTACCAAGAGACCCAGTACTTC. This gives the protein CASSYQETQYF. The chain is built from TRBV7-2 and TRBJ2-5; D remains unclear. Trimming stripped 4 bases from V and 0 bases from J, with 0 bases between. The CDR3 has 11 amino acids. The V gene's germline CDR1 is SGHTA and CDR2 FQGNSA.

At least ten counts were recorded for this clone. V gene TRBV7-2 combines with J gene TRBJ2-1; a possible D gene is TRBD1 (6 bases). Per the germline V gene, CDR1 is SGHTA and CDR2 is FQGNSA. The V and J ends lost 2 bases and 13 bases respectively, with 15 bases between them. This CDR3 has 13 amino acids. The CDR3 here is CASSLFRDTQQFF. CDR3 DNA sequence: TGTGCCAGCAGCTTATTCCGGGACACTCAACAGTTCTTC.

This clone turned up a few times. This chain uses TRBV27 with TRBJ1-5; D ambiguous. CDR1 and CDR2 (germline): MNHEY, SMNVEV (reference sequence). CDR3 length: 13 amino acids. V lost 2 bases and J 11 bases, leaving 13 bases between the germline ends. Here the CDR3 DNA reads TGTGCCAGCAGTTTAAATCTAGTTTCGTCCCAGCATTTT. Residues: CASSLNLVSSQHF.

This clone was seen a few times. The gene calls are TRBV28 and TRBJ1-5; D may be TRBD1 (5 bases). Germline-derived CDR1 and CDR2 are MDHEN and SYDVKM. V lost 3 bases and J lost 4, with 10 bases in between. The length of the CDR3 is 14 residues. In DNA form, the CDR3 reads TGTGCCAGCAGTTTGGGGCAGGCTAATCAGCCCCAGCATTTT. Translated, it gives CASSLGQANQPQHF.

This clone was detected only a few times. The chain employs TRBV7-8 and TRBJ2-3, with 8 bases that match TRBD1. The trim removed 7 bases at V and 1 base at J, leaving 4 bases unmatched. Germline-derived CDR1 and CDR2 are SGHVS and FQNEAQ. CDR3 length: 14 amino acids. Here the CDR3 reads CASTQGAGTDTQYF. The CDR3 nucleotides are TGTGCCAGCACCCAGGGGGCTGGCACAGATACGCAGTATTTT.

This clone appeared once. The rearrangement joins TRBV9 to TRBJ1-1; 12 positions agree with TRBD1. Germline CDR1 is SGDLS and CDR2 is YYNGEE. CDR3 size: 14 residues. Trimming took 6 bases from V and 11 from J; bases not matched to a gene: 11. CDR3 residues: CASTPPGDRGRAFF. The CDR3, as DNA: TGTGCCAGCACCCCCCCCGGGGACAGGGGGCGGGCTTTCTTT. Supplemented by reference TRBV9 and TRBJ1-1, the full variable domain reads DSGVTQTPKHLITATGQRVTLRCSPRSGDLSVYWYQQSLDQGLQFLIQYYNGEERAKGNILERFSAQQFPDLHSELNLSSLELGDSALYFCASTPPGDRGRAFFGQGTRLTVV.